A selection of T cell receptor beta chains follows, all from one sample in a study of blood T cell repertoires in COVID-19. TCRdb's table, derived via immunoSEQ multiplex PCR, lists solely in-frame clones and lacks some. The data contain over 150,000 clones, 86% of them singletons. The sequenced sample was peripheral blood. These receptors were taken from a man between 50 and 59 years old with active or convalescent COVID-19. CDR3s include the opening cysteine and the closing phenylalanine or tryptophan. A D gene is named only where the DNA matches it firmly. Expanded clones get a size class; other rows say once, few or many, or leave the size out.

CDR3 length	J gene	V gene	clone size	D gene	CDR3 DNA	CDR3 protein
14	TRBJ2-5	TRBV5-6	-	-	TGTGCCAGCAGCCGAACAGGGTCCCAAGAGACCCAGTACTTC	CASSRTGSQETQYF
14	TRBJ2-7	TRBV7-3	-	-	TGTGCCAGCAGCTTGTCTACGGGAGAGGGCGAGCAGTACTTC	CASSLSTGEGEQYF
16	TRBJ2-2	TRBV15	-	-	TGTGCCACCAGCAGAGACAGGCCGCTTAACACCGGGGAGCTGTTTTTT	CATSRDRPLNTGELFF
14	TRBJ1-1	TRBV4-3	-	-	TGCGCCAGCAGCCCGAACTTACTCGGGGCTGAAGCTTTCTTT	CASSPNLLGAEAFF
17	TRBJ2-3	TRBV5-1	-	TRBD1	TGCGCCAGCAGCTTTGAAATTGGACAGGGAATCACAGATACGCAGTATTTT	CASSFEIGQGITDTQYF
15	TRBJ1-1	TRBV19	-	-	TGTGCCAGTAGTCCATACAAACAGGGAAACACTGAAGCTTTCTTT	CASSPYKQGNTEAFF
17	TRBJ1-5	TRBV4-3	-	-	TGCGCCAGCAGCCTGACGGCCCCGGGACAAGTCAATCAGCCCCAGCATTTT	CASSLTAPGQVNQPQHF
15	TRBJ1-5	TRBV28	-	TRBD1	TGTGCCAGCAGGTTCGGGGACAGGGGCAATCAGCCCCAGCATTTT	CASRFGDRGNQPQHF
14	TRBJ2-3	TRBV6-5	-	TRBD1	TGTGCCAGCAGTTACTACGACAGGGAGGATACGCAGTATTTT	CASSYYDREDTQYF
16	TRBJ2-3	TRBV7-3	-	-	TGTGCCAGCAGCCAGATGGTGGGGGGGCCGGGAGATACGCAGTATTTT	CASSQMVGGPGDTQYF
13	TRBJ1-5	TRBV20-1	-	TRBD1	TGCAGTGCTAGTACAGGGGGCTATCAGCCCCAGCATTTT	CSASTGGYQPQHF
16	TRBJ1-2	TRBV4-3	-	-	TGCGCCAGCAGCCAAGATCGAGGACAGTTTAACTATGGCTACACCTTC	CASSQDRGQFNYGYTF
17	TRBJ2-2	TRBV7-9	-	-	TGTGCCAGCAGCTTAGCGGGGCAGGCGGCGAACACCGGGGAGCTGTTTTTT	CASSLAGQAANTGELFF
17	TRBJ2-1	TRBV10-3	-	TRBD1	TGTGCCATCAGTGACCCGGCAGGGGGCGCCCCTCTCAATGAGCAGTTCTTC	CAISDPAGGAPLNEQFF
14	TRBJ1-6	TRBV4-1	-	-	TGCGCCAGCAGCCTCGGGGAAACGGACTCACCCCTCCACTTT	CASSLGETDSPLHF
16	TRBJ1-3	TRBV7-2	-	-	TGTGCCAGCAGCCCTCAAGGGGCTTCGTCTGGAAACACCATATATTTT	CASSPQGASSGNTIYF
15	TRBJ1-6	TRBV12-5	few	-	TGTGCTAGTGGCCGGGGGATTGTCGACAATTCACCCCTCCACTTT	CASGRGIVDNSPLHF
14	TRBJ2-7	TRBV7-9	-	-	TGTGCCAGCAGCTTTACAAAAAGCTCCTACGAGCAGTACTTC	CASSFTKSSYEQYF
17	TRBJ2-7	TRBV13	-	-	TGTGCCAGCAGCTTACGGCGCCGAGCGGCAGTCTCCTACGAGCAGTACTTC	CASSLRRRAAVSYEQYF
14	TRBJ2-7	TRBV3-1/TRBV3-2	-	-	TGTGCCAGCAGCCAAGACAACAGGGCCTACGAGCAGTACTTC	CASSQDNRAYEQYF
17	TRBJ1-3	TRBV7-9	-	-	TGTGCCAGCAGCTTAGCGCAGGGAAGTGGAGTCGGAAACACCATATATTTT	CASSLAQGSGVGNTIYF
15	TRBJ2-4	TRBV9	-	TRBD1	TGTGCCAGCAGCCGTAGTAGGGACAGGGGTTACATTCAGTACTTC	CASSRSRDRGYIQYF
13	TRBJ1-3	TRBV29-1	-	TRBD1	TGCAGCGTAGGACAGGGAGCCGGGAACACCATATATTTT	CSVGQGAGNTIYF
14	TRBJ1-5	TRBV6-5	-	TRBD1	TGTGCCAGCACCTTATACAGGGGAGATCAGCCCCAGCATTTT	CASTLYRGDQPQHF
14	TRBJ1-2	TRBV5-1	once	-	TGCGCCAGCAGCTATTCCGGGACTGACTATGGCTACACCTTC	CASSYSGTDYGYTF
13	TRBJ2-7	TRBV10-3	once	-	TGTGCCATCAGTGACCGGGAACCCTACGAGCAGTACTTC	CAISDREPYEQYF
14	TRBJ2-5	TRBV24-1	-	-	TGTGCCACCAGTGACCCACGGACACAAGAGACCCAGTACTTC	CATSDPRTQETQYF
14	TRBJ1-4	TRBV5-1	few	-	TGCGCCAGCAGGCTCAGCCTAAGGGGCGAAAAACTGTTTTTT	CASRLSLRGEKLFF
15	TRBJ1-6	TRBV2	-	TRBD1	TGTGCCATTGGACAGGAGAGCTCCTATAATTCACCCCTCCACTTT	CAIGQESSYNSPLHF
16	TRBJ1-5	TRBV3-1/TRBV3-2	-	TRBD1	TGTGCCAGCAGCCAACAACAGGGGGTCCGCAATCAGCCCCAGCATTTT	CASSQQQGVRNQPQHF
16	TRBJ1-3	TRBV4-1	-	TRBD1	TGCGCCAGCAGCCAGGATGACAGGGGCAGGGGAAACACCATATATTTT	CASSQDDRGRGNTIYF
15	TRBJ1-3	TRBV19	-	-	TGTGCCAGTAGTATGGTCCAGGGCCATGGAAACACCATATATTTT	CASSMVQGHGNTIYF
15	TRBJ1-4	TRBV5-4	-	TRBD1	TGTGCCAGCAGCAGCCGGACAGGGCGCAATGAAAAACTGTTTTTT	CASSSRTGRNEKLFF
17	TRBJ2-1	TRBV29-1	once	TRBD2	TGCAGCGTTGGTCACGGGACTAGCGGGATATCCTACAATGAGCAGTTCTTC	CSVGHGTSGISYNEQFF
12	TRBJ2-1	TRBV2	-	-	TGTGCCAGCAGAGGGGGGGCATTTGAGCAGTTCTTC	CASRGGAFEQFF
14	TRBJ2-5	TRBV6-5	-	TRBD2	TGTGCCAGCAGAACCGACCTAGCGGGGGTAACCCAGTACTTC	CASRTDLAGVTQYF
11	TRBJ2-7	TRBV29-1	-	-	TGCAGCGCCCGTGGGCCGGGAGAGCAGTACTTC	CSARGPGEQYF
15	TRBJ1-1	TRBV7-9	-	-	TGTGCCAGCAGCTCCGACAGGCCCTCGTACACTGAAGCTTTCTTT	CASSSDRPSYTEAFF
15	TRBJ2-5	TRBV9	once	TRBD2	TGTGCCAGCGGCCGAGCGGGAGGCCTTCAAGAGACCCAGTACTTC	CASGRAGGLQETQYF
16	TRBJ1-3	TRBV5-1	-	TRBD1	TGCGCCAGCAGCTTTGCCGAGACAGGGAACGGAAACACCATATATTTT	CASSFAETGNGNTIYF
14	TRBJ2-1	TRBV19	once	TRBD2	TGTGCCACGAAGCGGGGGAATACCTACAATGAGCAGTTCTTC	CATKRGNTYNEQFF
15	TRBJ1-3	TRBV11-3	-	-	TGTGCCAGCAGCTTATTCCCAGATCCTGGAAACACCATATATTTT	CASSLFPDPGNTIYF
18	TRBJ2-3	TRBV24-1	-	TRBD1	TGTGCCACCAGTGATTACTCGGCGGACAGGGGGAGCACAGATACGCAGTATTTT	CATSDYSADRGSTDTQYF
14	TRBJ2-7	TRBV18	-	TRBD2	TGTGCCAGCTCACGGGCTAGCGGGAGGGACGAGCAGTACTTC	CASSRASGRDEQYF
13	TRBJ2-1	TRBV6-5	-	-	TGTGCCAGCAGCCGGACTTGGGGCAATGAGCAGTTCTTC	CASSRTWGNEQFF
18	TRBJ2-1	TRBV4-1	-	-	TGCGCCAGCAGCCAAGATGGGTGGGGGGATAGCTCCTACAATGAGCAGTTCTTC	CASSQDGWGDSSYNEQFF
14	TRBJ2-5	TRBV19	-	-	TGTGCCAGTAGTATTGGAGGAGGGGTCGAGACCCAGTACTTC	CASSIGGGVETQYF